This entry features one TCR beta chain sequence. PCR amplification relied on 60 Vbeta primers (plus 13 Jbeta primers). Some clones are missing from TCRdb's copy, which holds only in-frame ones; the method was immunoSEQ multiplex PCR. The table includes roughly 100,000 clones, 82% detected once. This record belongs to a study of cytomegalovirus exposure and HLA in healthy donors. After removal of 4 bases from V and 5 bases from J, the junction contained 7 bases not matched to a gene. Germline CDR1 reads SGHNT; CDR2 reads YYREEE (reference sequence). The CDR3 length is 14 residues. Specimen: PBMCs. The rearrangement uses TRBV5-4 and TRBJ2-3, with 7 positions matching TRBD2. This sequence originates from a middle-aged man in good health and CMV-seronegative. For the CDR3, the DNA is TGTGCCAGCAGCGGACCTATAGCGGGAGATACGCAGTATTTT. Translation: CASSGPIAGDTQYF.